The sequence of this T cell receptor beta chain was determined in a study of shared clonotypes between healthy human individuals. Study as a whole: Each donor's CD8 memory used one plate, CD8 naive two, each CD4 subset three.

Of note for this clone: The antigen is undetermined.

TCRdb's copy holds only in-frame clones and misses some; the assay was immunoSEQ multiplex PCR. The data contain about 820,000 clones, 90% to 95% of them singletons. The study's findings and limits: Memory subsets generally showed smaller estimated richness than naive subsets did. Limitation of the genetic and exposure-history diversity represented came from the few donors. Clonotype sharing across several donors was observed for about 4.8% of naive CD4 clonotypes.

CD45RO-negative, CCR7-selected cells formed the naive CD8 fraction, which excluded terminally differentiated effector memory CD45RA+ cells. This TCR was recovered from a young man in good health. What was sequenced was naive CD8+ T cells sorted from blood.

In DNA form, the CDR3 reads TGTGCCAGCAGTGATACTAGCGGGAGGGCCGGGGAGCAGTTCTTC. It translates to CASSDTSGRAGEQFF. This chain joins TRBV6-1 and TRBJ2-1, with 13 bases matching TRBD2. The J segment lost 10 bases and the V segment lost 3 bases, leaving 6 bases of the junction unmatched. CDR3 size: 15 residues. The germline V gene encodes CDR1 MNHNS and CDR2 SASEGT.